This entry features one TCR beta chain sequence. Its antigen is still unknown. Germline V gives CDR1 DFQATT, CDR2 SNEGSKA (reference sequence). The CDR3 consists of 12 residues. This entry belongs to a study of T cells expressing NK-cell markers. General study findings and limits: In a handful of donors, dominant clonotypes made up about 28.3-65% of CD3+CD56-NKG2C+ cells.

After re-calling the 5' RACE reads, TCRdb lists one entry per CDR3 protein, DNA absent. The specimen's table records 250,000 to 300,000 distinct CDR3 sequences. The chain combines TRBV20-1 with TRBJ2-1. This clonotype originated in a woman between 18 and 70 years old in good health. The sample was blood T cells: a sorted CD56 or NKG2C T cell subset, CD4+ or CD8+ T cells, or bulk PBMC T cells (not recorded which). The CDR3 sequence: CSAREDVHEQFF.